These 14 T cell receptor beta chains were all obtained from the same sample, sequenced in a study of tumor and adjacent non-tumor tissue in lung cancer. Three rounds of nested PCR, following a modified ARM-PCR protocol, produced the TCRbeta library. TCRdb independently ran MiXCR on the multiplex PCR reads; one entry per CDR3 protein. The data contain some 100,000 distinct CDR3 sequences, 60% to 80% of them singletons. RNA was extracted from bulk tissue without any cell sorting. The normal lung tissue was taken more than 3 cm from the tumor edge. Input material: distant non-tumor lung tissue. The receptor set was obtained from a man aged 30-40 years with non-small cell lung cancer.

Regarding this clonotype: The germline gene is not matched at one end of the junction; a read error may be the cause. The rearrangement uses TRBV6-5 and TRBJ1-6; 7 bases are a match to TRBD1. Per the germline V gene, CDR1 is MNHEY and CDR2 is SVGAGI. The length of the CDR3 is 15 residues. The CDR3 is CASNYGAGGNSPLHF. DNA of the CDR3: TGTGCCAGCAATTACGGGGCAGGGGGTAATTCACCCCTCCACTTT.

In this sample, this clonotype turned up a few times. The chain employs TRBV20-1 and TRBJ1-1, with D unresolved. The CDR3 has 13 amino acids. With 3 bases removed from V and 6 bases from J, the gap between germline ends came to 14 bases. Germline CDR1 and CDR2: DFQATT and SNEGSKA (reference sequence). CDR3 sequence: CSARKFIGPEAFF. The CDR3 DNA is TGCAGTGCTAGGAAGTTTATAGGGCCTGAAGCTTTCTTT.

Concerning this clonotype: This may come from a read error, since a much larger clone is one base off. This chain links TRBV6-6 with TRBJ1-1; no clear D gene. This CDR3 region has 11 residues. Germline loops: CDR1 MNHNY, CDR2 SVGAGI (reference sequence). Here the CDR3 reads CTSSVNTEAFF. The CDR3 nucleotides are TGTACCAGCAGTGTTAACACTGAAGCTTTCTTT.

This clonotype was detected a few times. Given a much more abundant clone one base away, this may be a read error. This CDR3 fails to terminate in the conserved phenylalanine or tryptophan, so it likely reflects a read error. The chain couples TRBV6-5 to TRBJ2-2; D tentatively reads TRBD1 or TRBD2 (5 bases each). Trimming removed 6 bases at V and 2 bases at J, with 13 bases between. Germline V gives CDR1 MNHEY, CDR2 SVGAGI. The CDR3 sequence is 15 residues long. In DNA, the CDR3 is TGTGCCAGCAGCCCGATGGGGGTAAACACCGGGGAGCTGTTTTCT. As protein: CASSPMGVNTGELFS.

This clonotype was seen repeatedly, ten times or more. At one boundary the junction diverges from the germline segment, which might be a read error. The genes are TRBV20-1 and TRBJ2-2; tentatively, D is TRBD1 (7 bases). The CDR3 consists of 16 residues. CDR1 and CDR2 (germline): DFQATT, SNEGSKA (reference sequence). CDR3 DNA sequence: TGCAGTGCTAGAGATCCCTCGGGGACAGCCACCGGGGAGGTGTTTTTT. Its translation is CSARDPSGTATGEVFF.

This clonotype has only a few counts. A read error may be the cause here, since a much bigger clone is one base away. V usage is TRBV4-1 and J usage is TRBJ1-3; D gene uncertain. This CDR3 region has 15 residues. The germline V gene has CDR1 MGHRA and CDR2 YSYEKL. CDR3 DNA sequence: TGCGCCAGCAGCCGTCAGACCCCCTCTGGAAGCACCATATATTTT. Protein product: CASSRQTPSGSTIYF.

This chain joins TRBV11-2 and TRBJ2-7, with 13 positions matching TRBD2. The CDR3 is 14 amino acids. Per the germline V gene, CDR1 is SGHAT and CDR2 is FQNNGV. V lost 5 bases to trimming and J lost 10 bases; unmatched junction nucleotides: 8. Written as DNA, the CDR3 is TGTGCCAGCAGCCCCGGACTAGCGGGAGTCGAACAGTACTTC. Amino acids: CASSPGLAGVEQYF.

The table lists this clonotype with many counts. The chain combines TRBV20-1 with TRBJ2-1; TRBD2 matches at 7 bases. Germline V gene sequence: CDR1 DFQATT, CDR2 SNEGSKA (reference sequence). The CDR3 has 16 residues. J lost 0 bases, V lost 5 bases, and 10 bases had no gene match. The CDR3 protein is CSARGTGTNSYNEQFF. The CDR3 bases are TGCAGTGCTCGCGGAACCGGGACTAACTCCTACAATGAGCAGTTCTTC.

For this clonotype: The junction departs from germline at one end; a sequencing error may be responsible. The rearrangement uses TRBV6-5 and TRBJ1-2, with D unclear. This CDR3 has 15 amino acids. Germline V lookup: CDR1 MNHEY, CDR2 SVGAGI. CDR3 residues: CASNLGITRQYGYTF. CDR3 sequence (DNA): TGTGCCAGCAATTTAGGGATCACCCGTCAGTATGGATACACCTTC.

Notes on this clonotype: One junction end disagrees with the germline gene, perhaps due to a read error. The gene calls are TRBV29-1 and TRBJ2-2, with 9 bases lining up with TRBD2. CDR3 length: 13 residues. Per germline, CDR1 SQVTM and CDR2 ANQGSEA. CDR3 amino acids: CGVITYSGGRLFF. Written as DNA, the CDR3 is TGCGGCGTTATAACCTATAGCGGGGGAAGGCTCTTTTTT.

In its sample, this clonotype was seen many times. The chain carries TRBV20-1 and TRBJ2-2; D gene ambiguous. Germline V lookup: CDR1 DFQATT, CDR2 SNEGSKA (reference sequence). V shed 2 bases and J shed 1 base, with 5 bases lying between them. The CDR3 consists of 13 residues. Written as DNA, the CDR3 is TGCAGTGCTAGACTAGTGAACACCGGGGAGCTGTTTTTT. Its translation: CSARLVNTGELFF.

The sample holds a few counts of this clonotype. The chain joins TRBV11-2 to TRBJ1-1, with D maybe TRBD1 (6 bases). The CDR3 is 12 amino acids. The germline V gene has CDR1 SGHAT and CDR2 FQNNGV. Trimming removed 3 bases at V and 11 bases at J, with 13 bases between. The CDR3 region is CASSLDSLTAFF. The CDR3 DNA reads TGTGCCAGCAGCTTGGACAGTTTGACGGCTTTCTTT.

This clonotype was found many times. This chain joins TRBV5-4 and TRBJ2-1; D not certain. The germline CDR1 and CDR2 sequences are SGHNT and YYREEE (reference sequence). V was cut by 4 bases and J by 4 bases, with 6 bases left in between. The CDR3 consists of 12 residues. In DNA, the CDR3 is TGTGCCAGCAGCGTAGGGTACAATGAGCAGTTCTTC. This gives the protein CASSVGYNEQFF.

The chain has TRBV29-1 and TRBJ1-1; 7 nucleotides align to TRBD1. V shed 7 bases, J shed 6 bases, and the junction held 8 bases outside the gene matches. This CDR3 is built from 12 residues. The germline V gene has CDR1 SQVTM and CDR2 ANQGSEA. CDR3 in DNA: TGCAGCGCATGGACAGGAGACTCTGAAGCTTTCTTT. Protein: CSAWTGDSEAFF.